The 15 T cell receptor beta chains in this list originate from one sample, sequenced in a study of shared clonotypes between healthy human individuals. Clones were read by immunoSEQ multiplex PCR, and TCRdb kept only the in-frame ones, dropping some. The table has millions of clones, about 92% seen once; the top ten hold roughly 0.15%. Sample: naive CD4+ T cells sorted from blood. Subset defined: CD45RA+ positively selected. The receptors originated from a young man in good health.

The chain is built from TRBV2 and TRBJ1-2; D is unresolved. The CDR3 consists of 14 residues. Germline lookup yields CDR1 SNHLY and CDR2 FYNNEI. The V end lost 4 bases, the J end lost 6 bases, and 15 bases lay between the germline ends. The DNA for the CDR3 is TGTGCCAGCAGTGTCACGGGATTACACGATGGCTACACCTTC. This codes for CASSVTGLHDGYTF.

The chain employs TRBV9 and TRBJ2-5; D may be TRBD2 (6 bases). Germline V lookup: CDR1 SGDLS, CDR2 YYNGEE. The CDR3 is 17 amino acids. V was pared by 0 bases and J by 2 bases, with 17 bases between. The CDR3 here is CASSVGSMGGAQETQYF. As DNA, the CDR3 is TGTGCCAGCAGCGTAGGTTCCATGGGGGGAGCTCAAGAGACCCAGTACTTC.

As to this clone: This CDR3 is also generated by other DNA sequences in the sample. The J gene is TRBJ2-3, the V gene TRBV6-5; TRBD2 is a possible D gene (6 bases). V was pared by 6 bases and J by 2 bases, with 9 bases between. Germline loops: CDR1 MNHEY, CDR2 SVGAGI. The CDR3 contains 13 residues. CDR3 nucleotides: TGTGCCAGCAGACGGGGGAACACAGATACGCAGTATTTT. Translating it yields CASRRGNTDTQYF.

This chain uses TRBV18 with TRBJ2-2; tentatively, D is TRBD2 (5 bases). Germline CDR1 is KGHSH and CDR2 is LQKENI. V was pared by 3 bases and J by 3 bases, with 11 bases between. This CDR3 has 15 residues. CDR3 nucleotides: TGTGCCAGCTCACCGGAGGCGGGCTACACCGGGGAGCTGTTTTTT. This translates into CASSPEAGYTGELFF.

This chain links TRBV30 with TRBJ1-2, with 8 bases lining up with TRBD1. CDR3 length: 14 residues. With 0 bases clipped from V and 3 bases from J, the junction kept 3 bases outside the gene matches. Germline V lookup: CDR1 GTSNPN, CDR2 SVGIG (reference sequence). CDR3 nucleotide sequence: TGTGCCTGGAGTGTAGGGGACAGGCACTATGGCTACACCTTC. Protein product: CAWSVGDRHYGYTF.

This chain connects TRBV2 to TRBJ2-7; 9 bases line up with TRBD1. With V trimmed by 3 bases and J by 12 bases, 12 bases remained unmatched. Germline CDR1 reads SNHLY; CDR2 reads FYNNEI. CDR3 length: 14 residues. The CDR3: CASSELSQGARWYF. The CDR3 nucleotides are TGTGCCAGCAGTGAGTTATCACAGGGGGCTCGGTGGTACTTC.

This clone showed up just once. V is TRBV7-9 and J is TRBJ2-1; D possibly matches TRBD1 or TRBD2 (5 bases each). V was shortened by 4 bases and J by 5 bases, with 15 bases between the two germline ends. Looked up from germline, CDR1 is SEHNR and CDR2 is FQNEAQ (reference sequence). The CDR3 has 15 residues. The CDR3 DNA sequence: TGTGCCAGCAGCTCCGAGGGCAAGGGGAACAATGAGCAGTTCTTC. This sequence encodes CASSSEGKGNNEQFF.

The rearrangement uses TRBV5-5 and TRBJ1-1; D not certain. Trimming pared 0 bases from V and 1 base from J, leaving 4 bases between. Germline-derived CDR1 and CDR2 are SGHKS and YYEKEE (reference sequence). There are 13 residues in the CDR3. The CDR3 reads CASSLVWNTEAFF. In DNA form, the CDR3 reads TGTGCCAGCAGCTTGGTGTGGAACACTGAAGCTTTCTTT.

The rearrangement joins TRBV5-1 to TRBJ2-5, with TRBD2 matching 13 bases. The CDR3 consists of 14 residues. Germline-derived CDR1 and CDR2 are SGHRS and YFSETQ. J gave up 5 bases and V 4 bases, and 2 bases lay outside the gene matches. CDR3 DNA: TGCGCCAGCAGCGGACTAGCGGGGGTTGAGACCCAGTACTTC. Amino acid sequence: CASSGLAGVETQYF.

The V gene is TRBV2, the J gene TRBJ2-1; 9 positions agree with TRBD2. This CDR3 spans 15 amino acids. Germline V CDR1 and CDR2: SNHLY, FYNNEI. Trimming cost V 1 base and J 9 bases; bases outside gene matches: 7. CDR3 coding DNA: TGTGCCAGCAGTGAAGGTGGACTAGCGCGGACTGAGCAGTTCTTC. It specifies CASSEGGLARTEQFF.

The CDR3 spells CASTSRWTGNQPQHF. As DNA, the CDR3 is TGTGCCAGCACCTCCCGGTGGACAGGCAATCAGCCCCAGCATTTT. This sequence joins TRBV6-1 and TRBJ1-5, with D perhaps TRBD1 (6 bases). Germline CDR1 is MNHNS and CDR2 is SASEGT. The CDR3 is 15 residues long. The V gene lost 7 bases and the J gene lost 2 bases, with 15 bases spanning the gap.

The chain couples TRBV6-5 to TRBJ1-1; D unresolved. V was cut by 3 bases and J by 4 bases, with 12 bases left in between. The CDR3 totals 14 residues. Per germline, CDR1 MNHEY and CDR2 SVGAGI. The CDR3 nucleotides are TGTGCCAGCAGTTATCGGGCGGGGAGCACTGAAGCTTTCTTT. Translation: CASSYRAGSTEAFF.

CDR3 residues: CASSPIHATNEKLFF. The DNA of the CDR3 is TGTGCCAGCTCACCGATACACGCAACTAATGAAAAACTGTTTTTT. The rearrangement uses TRBV18 and TRBJ1-4; D gene ambiguous. V lost 3 bases, J lost 0 bases, and 8 bases lay in between. This CDR3 is built from 15 residues. Germline V gene lookup returns CDR1 KGHSH and CDR2 LQKENI.

The chain links TRBV5-1 to TRBJ1-6, with D tentatively TRBD1 (6 bases). The CDR3 consists of 15 residues. Per germline, CDR1 SGHRS and CDR2 YFSETQ. Trimming removed 1 base from V and 5 bases from J, with 10 bases in between. As DNA, the CDR3 is TGCGCCAGCAGCTTGAACCAGGGGAATAATTCACCCCTCCACTTT. This translates into CASSLNQGNNSPLHF.

In nucleotides, the CDR3 is TGTGCCAGCTCACCACAAAACAGTATCTTGTACGAGCAGTACTTC. Encoded protein: CASSPQNSILYEQYF. The chain combines TRBV18 with TRBJ2-7; unclear D gene. The CDR3 is 15 residues long. Germline lookup yields CDR1 KGHSH and CDR2 LQKENI. V dropped 1 base and J dropped 4 bases, with 14 bases sitting between them. Using reference TRBV18 and TRBJ2-7 for the parts outside the CDR3, the full variable domain is NAGVMQNPRHLVRRRGQEARLRCSPMKGHSHVYWYRQLPEEGLKFMVYLQKENIIDESGMPKERFSAEFPKEGPSILRIQQVVRGDSAAYFCASSPQNSILYEQYFGPGTRLTVT.